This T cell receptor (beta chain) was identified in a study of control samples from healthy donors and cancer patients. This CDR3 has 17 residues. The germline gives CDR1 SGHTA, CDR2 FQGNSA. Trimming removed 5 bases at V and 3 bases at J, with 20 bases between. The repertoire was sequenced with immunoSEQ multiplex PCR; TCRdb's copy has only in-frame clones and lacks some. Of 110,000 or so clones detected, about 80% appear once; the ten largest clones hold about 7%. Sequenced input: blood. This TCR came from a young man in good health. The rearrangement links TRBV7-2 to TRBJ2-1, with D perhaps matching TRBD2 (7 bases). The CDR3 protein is CASSRPDRGGVYNEQFF. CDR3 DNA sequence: TGTGCCAGCAGCCGCCCCGACCGAGGGGGGGTCTACAATGAGCAGTTCTTC.